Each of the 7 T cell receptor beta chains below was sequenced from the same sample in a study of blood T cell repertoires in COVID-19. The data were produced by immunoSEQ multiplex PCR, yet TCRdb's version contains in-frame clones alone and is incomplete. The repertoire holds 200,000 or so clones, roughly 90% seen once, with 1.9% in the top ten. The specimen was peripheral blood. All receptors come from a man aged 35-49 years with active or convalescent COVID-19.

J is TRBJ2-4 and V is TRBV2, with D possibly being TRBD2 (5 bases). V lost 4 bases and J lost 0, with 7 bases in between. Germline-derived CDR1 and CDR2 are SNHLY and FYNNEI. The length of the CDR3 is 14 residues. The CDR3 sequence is CASSVARAKNIQYF. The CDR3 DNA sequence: TGTGCCAGCAGTGTAGCGAGAGCCAAAAACATTCAGTACTTC.

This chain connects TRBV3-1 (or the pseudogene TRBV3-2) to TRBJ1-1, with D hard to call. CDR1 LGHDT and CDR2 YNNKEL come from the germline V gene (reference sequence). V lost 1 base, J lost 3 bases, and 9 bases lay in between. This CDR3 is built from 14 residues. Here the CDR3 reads CASSQVFPDTEAFF. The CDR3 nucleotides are TGTGCCAGCAGCCAAGTTTTCCCCGACACTGAAGCTTTCTTT.

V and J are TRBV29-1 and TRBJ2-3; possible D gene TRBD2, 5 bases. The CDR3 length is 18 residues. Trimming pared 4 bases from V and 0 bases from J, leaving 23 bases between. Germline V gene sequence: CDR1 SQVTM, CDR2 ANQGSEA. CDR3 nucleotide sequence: TGCAGCGTTGGAGGGTCCGTGTTGGGCGTGACTAGCACAGATACGCAGTATTTT. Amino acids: CSVGGSVLGVTSTDTQYF.

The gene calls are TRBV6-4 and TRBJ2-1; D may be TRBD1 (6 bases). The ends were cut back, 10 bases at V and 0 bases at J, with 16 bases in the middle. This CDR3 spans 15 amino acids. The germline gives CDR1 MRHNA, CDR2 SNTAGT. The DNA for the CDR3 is TGTGCCAACTACAATCCAGGGGACTCCTACAATGAGCAGTTCTTC. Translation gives CANYNPGDSYNEQFF.

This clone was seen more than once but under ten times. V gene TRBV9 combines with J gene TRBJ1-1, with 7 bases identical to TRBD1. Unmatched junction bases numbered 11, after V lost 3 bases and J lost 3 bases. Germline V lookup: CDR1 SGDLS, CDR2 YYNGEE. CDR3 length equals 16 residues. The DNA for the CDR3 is TGTGCCAGCAGCGCCTATGGGACAGCTACAGACACTGAAGCTTTCTTT. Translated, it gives CASSAYGTATDTEAFF. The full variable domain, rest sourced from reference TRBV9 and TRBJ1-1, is DSGVTQTPKHLITATGQRVTLRCSPRSGDLSVYWYQQSLDQGLQFLIQYYNGEERAKGNILERFSAQQFPDLHSELNLSSLELGDSALYFCASSAYGTATDTEAFFGQGTRLTVV.

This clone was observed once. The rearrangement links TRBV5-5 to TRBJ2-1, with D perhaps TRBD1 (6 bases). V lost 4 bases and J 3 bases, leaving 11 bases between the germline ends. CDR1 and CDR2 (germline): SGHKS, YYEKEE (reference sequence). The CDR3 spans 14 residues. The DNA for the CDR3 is TGTGCCAGCAGCCTCCGGGACAACTACAATGAGCAGTTCTTC. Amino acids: CASSLRDNYNEQFF.

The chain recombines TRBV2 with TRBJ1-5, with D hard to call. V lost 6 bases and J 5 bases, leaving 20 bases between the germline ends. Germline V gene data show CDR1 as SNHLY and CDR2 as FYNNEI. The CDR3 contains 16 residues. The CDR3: CASSLGPGRYHQPQHF. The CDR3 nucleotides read TGTGCCAGCAGCCTAGGCCCCGGGAGGTACCATCAGCCCCAGCATTTT.